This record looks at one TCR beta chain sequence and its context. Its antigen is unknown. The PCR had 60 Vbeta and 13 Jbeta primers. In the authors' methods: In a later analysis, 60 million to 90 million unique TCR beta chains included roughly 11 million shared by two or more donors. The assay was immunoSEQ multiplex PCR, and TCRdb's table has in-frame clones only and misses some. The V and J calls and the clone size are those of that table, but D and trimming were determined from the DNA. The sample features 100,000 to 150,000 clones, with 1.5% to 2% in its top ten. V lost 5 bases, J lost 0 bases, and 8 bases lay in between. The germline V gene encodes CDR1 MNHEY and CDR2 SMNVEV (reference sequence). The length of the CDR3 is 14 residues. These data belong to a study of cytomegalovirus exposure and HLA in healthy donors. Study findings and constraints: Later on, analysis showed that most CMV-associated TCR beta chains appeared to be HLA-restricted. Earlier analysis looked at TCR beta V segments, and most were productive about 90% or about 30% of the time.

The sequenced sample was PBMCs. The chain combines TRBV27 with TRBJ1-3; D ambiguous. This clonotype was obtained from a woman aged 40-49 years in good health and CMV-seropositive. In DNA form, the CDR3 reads TGTGCCAGCAGTCCGGTCCCCTCTGGAAACACCATATATTTT. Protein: CASSPVPSGNTIYF.